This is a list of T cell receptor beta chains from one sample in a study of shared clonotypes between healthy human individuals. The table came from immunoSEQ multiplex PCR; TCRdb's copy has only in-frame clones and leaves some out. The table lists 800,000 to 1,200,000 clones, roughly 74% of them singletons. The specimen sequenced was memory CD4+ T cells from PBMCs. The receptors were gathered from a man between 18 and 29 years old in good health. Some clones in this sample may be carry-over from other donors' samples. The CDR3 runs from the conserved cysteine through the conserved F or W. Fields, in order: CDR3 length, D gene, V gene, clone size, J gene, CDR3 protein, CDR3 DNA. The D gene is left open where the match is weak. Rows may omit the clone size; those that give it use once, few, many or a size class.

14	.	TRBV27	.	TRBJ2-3	CASRLNLAADTQYF	TGTGCCAGCAGACTCAACCTAGCTGCAGATACGCAGTATTTT
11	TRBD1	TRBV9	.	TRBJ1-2	CASGKGAEDTF	TGTGCCAGCGGAAAGGGGGCTGAGGACACCTTC
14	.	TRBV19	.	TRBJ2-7	CASSIPGQSYEQYF	TGTGCCAGTAGTATACCTGGACAGTCCTACGAGCAGTACTTC
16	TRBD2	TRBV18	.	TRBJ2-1	CASSRTTSGSYNEQFF	TGTGCCAGCTCACGAACGACTAGCGGGTCTTACAATGAGCAGTTCTTC
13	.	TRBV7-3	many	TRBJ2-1	CASSLGQNNEQFF	TGTGCCAGCAGCTTAGGTCAGAACAATGAGCAGTTCTTC
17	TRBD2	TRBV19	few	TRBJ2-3	CASSIVTSGSGTDTQYF	TGTGCCAGTAGTATCGTGACTAGCGGGAGCGGCACAGATACGCAGTATTTT
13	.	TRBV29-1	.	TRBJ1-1	CSVEDQTDTEAFF	TGCAGCGTTGAAGATCAAACTGACACTGAAGCTTTCTTT
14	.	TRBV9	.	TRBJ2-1	CASSVDHKYNEQFF	TGTGCCAGCAGCGTAGATCACAAATACAATGAGCAGTTCTTC
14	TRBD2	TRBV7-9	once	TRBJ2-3	CASSLGWEGDTQYF	TGTGCCAGCAGCTTAGGTTGGGAGGGAGATACGCAGTATTTT
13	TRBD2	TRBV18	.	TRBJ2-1	CASSPPGGDNRVF	TGTGCCAGCTCACCACCGGGAGGGGATAATAGGGTCTTC
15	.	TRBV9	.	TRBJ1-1	CASSADRRGDTEAFF	TGTGCCAGCAGCGCCGATCGTCGGGGGGACACTGAAGCTTTCTTT
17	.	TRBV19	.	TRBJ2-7	CASSKGPGSGIDYEQYF	TGTGCCAGTAGTAAGGGGCCGGGTAGCGGTATAGACTACGAGCAGTACTTC
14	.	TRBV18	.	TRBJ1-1	CASSPRQVGTEAFF	TGTGCCAGCTCCCCGCGGCAGGTCGGCACTGAAGCTTTCTTT
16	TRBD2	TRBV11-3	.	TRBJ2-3	CASSPGGAGGTDTQYF	TGTGCCAGCAGCCCAGGTGGAGCGGGAGGCACAGATACGCAGTATTTT
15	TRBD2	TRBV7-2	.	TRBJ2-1	CASSSTSGDPNEQFF	TGTGCCAGCAGCTCTACTAGCGGAGACCCCAATGAGCAGTTCTTC
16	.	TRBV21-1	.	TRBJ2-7	CASSIDRGQDSYEQYF	TGTGCCAGCAGCATAGACAGGGGGCAAGATTCCTACGAGCAGTACTTC
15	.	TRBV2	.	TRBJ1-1	CASRYLTSVNTEAFF	TGTGCCAGCAGGTATTTGACGTCTGTGAACACTGAAGCTTTCTTT
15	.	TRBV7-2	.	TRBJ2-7	CASSPPMVPRAEQYF	TGTGCCAGCAGCCCCCCGATGGTTCCGCGCGCCGAGCAGTACTTC
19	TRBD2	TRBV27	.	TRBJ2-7	CASGSGGLAGGRYPHEQYF	TGTGCCAGCGGGTCCGGGGGACTAGCGGGAGGAAGGTATCCGCACGAGCAGTACTTC
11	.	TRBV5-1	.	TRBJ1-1	CASSQGTEAFF	TGCGCCAGCAGCCAAGGGACCGAAGCTTTCTTT
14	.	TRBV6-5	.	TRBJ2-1	CASGVRGNYNEQFF	TGTGCCAGCGGGGTCCGGGGAAACTACAATGAGCAGTTCTTC
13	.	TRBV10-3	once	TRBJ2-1	CATRSGAGNEQFF	TGTGCCACCCGGTCCGGGGCGGGCAATGAGCAGTTCTTC
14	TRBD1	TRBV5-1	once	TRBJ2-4	CASSAPQGANIQYF	TGCGCCAGCAGCGCACCCCAGGGGGCGAACATTCAGTACTTC
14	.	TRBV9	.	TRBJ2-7	CASSVGNLAYEQYF	TGTGCCAGCAGCGTAGGGAACCTCGCCTACGAGCAGTACTTC
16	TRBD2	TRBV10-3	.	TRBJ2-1	CAISEILPSGHNEQFF	TGTGCCATCAGTGAGATCCTCCCTAGCGGCCACAATGAGCAGTTCTTC
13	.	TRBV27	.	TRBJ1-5	CASSLREDQPQHF	TGTGCCAGCAGTTTAAGGGAAGATCAGCCCCAGCATTTT
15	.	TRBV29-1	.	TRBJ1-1	CSVAKRRGLNTEAFF	TGCAGCGTCGCAAAAAGGAGGGGGTTGAACACTGAAGCTTTCTTT
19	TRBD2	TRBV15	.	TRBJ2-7	CATSRDLASGRVNPYEQYF	TGTGCCACCAGCAGAGATCTGGCTAGCGGGAGGGTAAACCCCTACGAGCAGTACTTC
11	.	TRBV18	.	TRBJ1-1	CASSRQFEAFF	TGTGCCAGCTCACGTCAATTTGAAGCTTTCTTT
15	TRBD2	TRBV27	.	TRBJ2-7	CASSDSGALSYEQYF	TGTGCCAGCAGCGATAGCGGGGCCCTCTCCTACGAGCAGTACTTC
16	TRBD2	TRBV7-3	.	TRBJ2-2	CASSLSGGPGTGELFF	TGTGCCAGCAGCTTATCGGGAGGGCCTGGCACCGGGGAGCTGTTTTTT
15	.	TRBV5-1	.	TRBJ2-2	CASSLQGLGTGELFF	TGCGCCAGCAGCTTGCAGGGGTTGGGCACCGGGGAGCTGTTTTTT
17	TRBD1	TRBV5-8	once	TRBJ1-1	CASSQRQGGARDTEAFF	TGTGCCAGCAGCCAAAGACAGGGTGGTGCAAGGGACACTGAAGCTTTCTTT
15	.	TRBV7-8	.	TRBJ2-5	CASSLGRRAEETQYF	TGTGCCAGCAGCTTAGGGCGGCGAGCAGAAGAGACCCAGTACTTC
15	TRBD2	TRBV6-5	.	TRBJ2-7	CASSFVLAGDYEQYF	TGTGCCAGCAGTTTCGTACTAGCGGGTGACTACGAGCAGTACTTC
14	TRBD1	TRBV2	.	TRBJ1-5	CASSFGQGNQPQHF	TGTGCCAGCAGCTTCGGACAGGGGAATCAGCCCCAGCATTTT
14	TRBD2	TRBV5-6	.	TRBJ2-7	CASSLEVGGSEQYF	TGTGCCAGCAGCTTGGAAGTGGGAGGGTCCGAGCAGTACTTC